This passage covers 16 T cell receptor beta chains from one sample sequenced in a study of blood T cells in healthy people across ages. A second PCR of about 7 to 12 cycles used a sample-barcoded 5' primer and a J-beta primer mix. TCRdb re-derived calls from the 5' RACE reads in MiXCR, one entry per CDR3 protein. The sample yields fewer than 700,000 distinct CDR3 sequences, about 43% seen once. The sample taken for sequencing was blood. The receptors stem from a man at least 80 years old in good health.

The chain is built from TRBV7-9 and TRBJ2-5, with TRBD1 as a possible D gene (6 bases). The germline V gene encodes CDR1 SEHNR and CDR2 FQNEAQ (reference sequence). V was pared by 2 bases and J by 3 bases, with 13 bases between. The CDR3 sequence is 15 residues long. CDR3 DNA: TGTGCCAGCAGCTTAACAGGGATAGTGGAAGAGACCCAGTACTTC. It translates to CASSLTGIVEETQYF.

The CDR3 loop is CASSSRPLRETQYF. The DNA of the CDR3 is TGTGCCAGCAGTTCCCGGCCGCTCAGGGAGACCCAGTACTTC. The rearrangement links TRBV6-5 to TRBJ2-5; D remains ambiguous. Trimming cost V 4 bases and J 5 bases, with 14 bases left between them. Germline loops: CDR1 MNHEY, CDR2 SVGAGI. This CDR3 region has 14 residues.

This sequence joins TRBV6-1 and TRBJ2-7; TRBD1 might be the D (6 bases). Germline CDR1 and CDR2: MNHNS and SASEGT. This CDR3 region has 15 residues. V was trimmed by 4 bases and J by 1 base, leaving 14 bases between them. As DNA, the CDR3 is TGTGCCAGCAGTGCTGAAGGGGGACCGTCCTACGAGCAGTACTTC. Translation gives CASSAEGGPSYEQYF.

V is TRBV20-1 and J is TRBJ2-5; 8 bases align to TRBD2. CDR3 length equals 15 residues. The trim removed 2 bases at V and 5 bases at J, leaving 10 bases unmatched. In germline, CDR1 is DFQATT, CDR2 SNEGSKA (reference sequence). CDR3 nucleotides: TGCAGTGCTAGAAACGGACGAGCGGGAGTTGAGACCCAGTACTTC. It encodes CSARNGRAGVETQYF.

In this sample, this clonotype turned up a few times. This sequence joins TRBV27 and TRBJ2-3, with D perhaps TRBD2 (6 bases). Germline values: CDR1 MNHEY, CDR2 SMNVEV (reference sequence). The germline V and J ends were trimmed by 3 bases and 1 base, with 14 bases remaining between them. The CDR3 totals 16 residues. The CDR3 loop reads CASSLRRGTGTDTQYF. DNA of the CDR3: TGTGCCAGCAGTTTGAGGAGGGGAACCGGCACAGATACGCAGTATTTT.

The CDR3 reads CASTTGSLSTDTQYF. DNA of the CDR3: TGCGCCAGCACAACAGGGTCCCTTAGCACAGATACGCAGTATTTT. The chain recombines TRBV5-1 with TRBJ2-3; the D gene is possibly TRBD1 (6 bases). V lost 6 bases and J lost 0, with 14 bases in between. In germline, CDR1 is SGHRS, CDR2 YFSETQ. The CDR3 has 15 residues. The variable domain in full, with the rest retrieved from reference TRBV5-1 and TRBJ2-3, is KAGVTQTPRYLIKTRGQQVTLSCSPISGHRSVSWYQQTPGQGLQFLFEYFSETQRNKGNFPGRFSGRQFSNSRSEMNVSTLELGDSALYLCASTTGSLSTDTQYFGPGTRLTVL.

The sample holds many counts of this clonotype. The V gene is TRBV4-2, the J gene TRBJ1-4; tentative D call: TRBD1 (5 bases). Per the germline V gene, CDR1 is LGHNA and CDR2 is YNFKEQ. The CDR3 spans 15 residues. V lost 4 bases and J lost 6, with 15 bases in between. This CDR3 reads CASSPKFGTDEKLFF. Written as DNA, the CDR3 is TGTGCCAGCAGCCCTAAATTCGGGACGGATGAAAAACTGTTTTTT.

The rearrangement joins TRBV29-1 to TRBJ2-3, with 9 positions matching TRBD2. The germline V gene has CDR1 SQVTM and CDR2 ANQGSEA. This CDR3 region has 15 residues. The V gene end was trimmed by 6 bases and the J gene end by 1 base; junction bases not matched to a gene: 8. The CDR3 loop is CSVGGGGIGTDTQYF. CDR3 sequence (DNA): TGCAGCGTCGGCGGGGGGGGAATCGGCACAGATACGCAGTATTTT.

The table lists this clonotype with a few counts. V usage is TRBV6-5 and J usage is TRBJ1-2, with D possibly matching TRBD1 (6 bases). In germline, CDR1 is MNHEY, CDR2 SVGAGI. This CDR3 is 11 amino acids long. Trimming shortened V by 5 bases and J by 8 bases, and 9 bases separated the two germline ends. The CDR3 loop reads CASSPGVGYTF. Written as DNA, the CDR3 is TGTGCCAGCAGTCCAGGGGTCGGCTACACCTTC.

The chain has TRBV27 and TRBJ2-1; the D gene is possibly TRBD1 (5 bases). Germline V gene data show CDR1 as MNHEY and CDR2 as SMNVEV (reference sequence). The CDR3 contains 14 residues. Trimming stripped 2 bases from V and 6 bases from J, with 11 bases between. The chain's CDR3 is CASSLRSRANEQFF. The CDR3 DNA sequence: TGTGCCAGCAGTTTAAGGTCCAGGGCCAATGAGCAGTTCTTC.

This clonotype was found a few times. The chain recombines TRBV3-1 with TRBJ2-3; possibly TRBD1 for D (5 bases). CDR1 and CDR2 from the germline V gene are LGHDT and YNNKEL (reference sequence). The CDR3 has 16 residues. Deletions cut 0 bases from V and 2 bases from J, with 12 bases between. The CDR3 sequence is CASSQDYRQLTDTQYF. In nucleotides, the CDR3 is TGTGCCAGCAGCCAAGATTATCGACAGCTCACAGATACGCAGTATTTT.

The CDR3 protein is CSASLAGKNYNEQFF. CDR3 in DNA: TGCAGTGCTAGTTTAGCGGGGAAGAACTACAATGAGCAGTTCTTC. The rearrangement joins TRBV20-1 to TRBJ2-1; TRBD2 agrees at 8 bases. The CDR3 spans 15 residues. V shed 3 bases, J shed 3 bases, and the junction held 7 bases outside the gene matches. Germline V gene sequence: CDR1 DFQATT, CDR2 SNEGSKA (reference sequence).

This rearrangement joins TRBV3-1 to TRBJ2-7; possibly TRBD2 for D (6 bases). CDR3 length equals 14 residues. Germline-derived CDR1 and CDR2 are LGHDT and YNNKEL (reference sequence). The V end was cut by 3 bases, the J end by 3 bases, with 12 bases between. The CDR3 reads CASSHDAGLYEQYF. In DNA form, the CDR3 reads TGTGCCAGCAGCCACGACGCGGGACTCTACGAGCAGTACTTC.

J is TRBJ2-7 and V is TRBV6-2 or TRBV6-3, with 15 nucleotides matching TRBD2. The length of the CDR3 is 15 residues. In germline, CDR1 is MNHEY, CDR2 SVGEGT. Trimming removed 9 bases from V and 7 bases from J; junction bases left unmatched: 10. CDR3 DNA: TGTGCCAGTTACCTGGGACTAGCGGGAGGCTATGAGCAGTACTTC. Translating it yields CASYLGLAGGYEQYF.

V is TRBV29-1 and J is TRBJ1-2; 8 bases match TRBD1. The V gene end was trimmed by 4 bases and the J gene end by 8 bases; junction bases not matched to a gene: 9. Per the germline V gene, CDR1 is SQVTM and CDR2 is ANQGSEA. The CDR3 is 13 residues long. This CDR3 reads CSVGAGGAGGYTF. The CDR3 region has the DNA TGCAGCGTTGGGGCAGGGGGCGCCGGAGGCTACACCTTC.

This clonotype has only a few counts. This rearrangement joins TRBV28 to TRBJ2-2, with D perhaps matching TRBD1 (5 bases). From germline, CDR1 is MDHEN and CDR2 SYDVKM. V shed 8 bases and J shed 2 bases, with 9 bases lying between them. The CDR3 totals 13 residues. The CDR3 is CASFGHNTGELFF. In DNA form, the CDR3 reads TGTGCCAGCTTCGGACACAACACCGGGGAGCTGTTTTTT.